A single sample gave rise to the 25 T cell receptor beta chains below, sequenced in a study of T cell responses to AZD1222 COVID-19 vaccine. This table comes from immunoSEQ multiplex PCR, and its TCRdb copy is limited to in-frame clones, with some not included. The table has roughly 110,000 clones, 80% to 85% seen once; the top ten hold roughly 9.9%. The source material was peripheral blood, sampled on day 0 of AZD1222 vaccination. The receptors shown here come from an adult in good health.

V usage is TRBV5-1 and J usage is TRBJ2-7; unclear D gene. This CDR3 spans 13 amino acids. The germline CDR1 and CDR2 sequences are SGHRS and YFSETQ. The V end was cut by 0 bases, the J end by 4 bases, with 8 bases between. The CDR3 reads CASSLDLEYEQYF. DNA of the CDR3: TGCGCCAGCAGCTTGGATCTTGAATACGAGCAGTACTTC.

V and J are TRBV3-1 (or the pseudogene TRBV3-2) and TRBJ1-2; 10 nucleotides align to TRBD1. Germline V lookup: CDR1 LGHDT, CDR2 YNNKEL (reference sequence). The CDR3 is made up of 14 amino acids. Trimming cost V 1 base and J 9 bases; bases outside gene matches: 5. The CDR3 region has the DNA TGTGCCAGCAGCCAAGGACAGGGGGCAATGAGCTACACCTTC. Its translation is CASSQGQGAMSYTF.

The chain joins TRBV27 to TRBJ2-5, with D maybe TRBD2 (6 bases). The CDR3 sequence is 15 residues long. The germline CDR1 and CDR2 sequences are MNHEY and SMNVEV (reference sequence). Trimming cost V 2 bases and J 2 bases, with 12 bases left between them. This CDR3 reads CASSLGTFDQETQYF. In nucleotides, the CDR3 is TGTGCCAGCAGTTTAGGGACTTTTGATCAAGAGACCCAGTACTTC.

V gene TRBV7-2 combines with J gene TRBJ1-5, with D possibly matching TRBD1 (5 bases). Germline assignment: CDR1 SGHTA and CDR2 FQGNSA. The CDR3 contains 16 residues. Trimming removed 4 bases from V and 1 base from J, with 14 bases in between. The DNA for the CDR3 is TGTGCCAGCAGCTCCGGGGCCTCTCGCAGCAATCAGCCCCAGCATTTT. This sequence encodes CASSSGASRSNQPQHF.

The rearrangement joins TRBV10-3 to TRBJ1-1; 7 bases are shared with TRBD1. The CDR3 totals 15 residues. J was trimmed by 1 base and V by 7 bases; bases with no gene match: 9. Germline values: CDR1 ENHRY, CDR2 SYGVKD. The CDR3: CAITQGGTSNTEAFF. Here the CDR3 DNA reads TGTGCCATCACCCAGGGGGGGACCTCGAACACTGAAGCTTTCTTT.

V gene TRBV5-6 combines with J gene TRBJ1-1; D is ambiguous. The V end was cut by 0 bases, the J end by 7 bases, with 16 bases between. This CDR3 is 15 amino acids long. The germline V gene encodes CDR1 SGHDT and CDR2 YYEEEE. As DNA, the CDR3 is TGTGCCAGCAGCTTGGGTGCGGTGGACTACAGTGAAGCTTTCTTT. This encodes CASSLGAVDYSEAFF.

This chain connects TRBV18 to TRBJ1-1, with a possible D match to TRBD1 (6 bases). Per the germline V gene, CDR1 is KGHSH and CDR2 is LQKENI. V shed 5 bases and J shed 1 base, with 8 bases lying between them. The CDR3 covers 13 residues. CDR3 in DNA: TGTGCCAGCTCATCAGGGGAGAACACTGAAGCTTTCTTT. Protein: CASSSGENTEAFF.

CDR3 coding DNA: TGTGCCAGCAGTTTGAAAACCCCCACTGAAGCTTTCTTT. This encodes CASSLKTPTEAFF. V usage is TRBV28 and J usage is TRBJ1-1; no clear D. Trimming left V 3 bases short and J 4 bases short, with 9 bases between. This CDR3 contains 13 residues. CDR1 is MDHEN and CDR2 is SYDVKM in the germline V gene.

The V and J genes are TRBV27 and TRBJ1-2, with 8 bases fitting TRBD1. The CDR3 has 15 residues. Unmatched junction bases numbered 9, after V lost 5 bases and J lost 4 bases. CDR1 MNHEY and CDR2 SMNVEV come from the germline V gene (reference sequence). The CDR3 nucleotides are TGTGCCAGCAGTCCCCGGAGAGGACAGGGCTATGGCTACACCTTC. It translates to CASSPRRGQGYGYTF.

This clone showed up just once. The J gene is TRBJ1-5, the V gene TRBV18, with TRBD1 matching over 10 bases. The germline gives CDR1 KGHSH, CDR2 LQKENI. The J segment lost 7 bases and the V segment lost 2 bases, leaving 5 bases of the junction unmatched. This CDR3 is 15 amino acids long. The CDR3 reads CASSPGQGEGQPQHF. In DNA form, the CDR3 reads TGTGCCAGCTCACCAGGACAGGGGGAGGGACAGCCCCAGCATTTT.

Notes on this clone: The same CDR3 can be traced to other DNA sequences in this sample. This CDR3 is CASSPRTGDGYTF. CDR3 sequence (DNA): TGTGCCAGCAGCCCGCGGACAGGGGACGGCTACACCTTC. The J gene is TRBJ1-2, the V gene TRBV14; 9 nucleotides agree with TRBD1. The CDR3 covers 13 residues. Trimming removed 4 bases from V and 8 bases from J; junction bases left unmatched: 5. CDR1 is SGHDN and CDR2 is FVKESK in the germline V gene.

The chain couples TRBV7-3 to TRBJ2-5; either TRBD1 or TRBD2 may supply D (5 bases each). The germline V and J ends were trimmed by 2 bases and 1 base, with 11 bases remaining between them. The CDR3 is made up of 15 amino acids. Germline CDR1 is SGHTA and CDR2 is FQGTGA. The CDR3 reads CASSLLTGAQETQYF. In DNA form, the CDR3 reads TGTGCCAGCAGCTTATTAACCGGGGCCCAAGAGACCCAGTACTTC. The entire variable domain, with the rest obtained from reference TRBV7-3 and TRBJ2-5, is as follows: GAGVSQTPSNKVTEKGKYVELRCDPISGHTALYWYRQSLGQGPEFLIYFQGTGAADDSGLPNDRFFAVRPEGSVSTLKIQRTERGDSAVYLCASSLLTGAQETQYFGPGTRLLVL.

This clone was counted once. The chain carries TRBV5-4 and TRBJ2-7, with D possibly TRBD1 on 5 matching bases. The CDR3 is 14 amino acids. V dropped 4 bases and J dropped 2 bases, with 13 bases sitting between them. Germline loops: CDR1 SGHNT, CDR2 YYREEE (reference sequence). The CDR3 sequence: CASSHTTETYEQYF. CDR3 sequence (DNA): TGTGCCAGCAGCCACACGACAGAAACCTACGAGCAGTACTTC.

The V and J genes are TRBV11-3 and TRBJ2-3, with 10 bases matching TRBD1. CDR3 length equals 15 residues. J was trimmed by 4 bases and V by 4 bases; bases with no gene match: 5. CDR1 is SGHNT and CDR2 is YENEEA in the germline V gene. In nucleotides, the CDR3 is TGTGCCAGCAGCTCGACAGGGGGCAGCGCAGATACGCAGTATTTT. It encodes CASSSTGGSADTQYF. The variable domain in full, completed from reference TRBV11-3 and TRBJ2-3, reads EAGVVQSPRYKIIEKKQPVAFWCNPISGHNTLYWYLQNLGQGPELLIRYENEEAVDDSQLPKDRFSAERLKGVDSTLKIQPAELGDSAVYLCASSSTGGSADTQYFGPGTRLTVL.

This clone came up a few times. The chain carries TRBV5-1 and TRBJ1-2; 9 nucleotides align to TRBD1. Germline V gives CDR1 SGHRS, CDR2 YFSETQ. This CDR3 is built from 14 residues. Trimming took 3 bases from V and 7 from J; bases not matched to a gene: 7. CDR3 sequence (DNA): TGCGCCAGCAGCTCTTTACAGGGGGCGGGTGGCTACACCTTC. This codes for CASSSLQGAGGYTF. The full variable domain, with the rest looked up from reference TRBV5-1 and TRBJ1-2, is KAGVTQTPRYLIKTRGQQVTLSCSPISGHRSVSWYQQTPGQGLQFLFEYFSETQRNKGNFPGRFSGRQFSNSRSEMNVSTLELGDSALYLCASSSLQGAGGYTFGSGTRLTVV.

V gene TRBV9 combines with J gene TRBJ2-2, with D uncertain. The CDR3 length is 13 residues. Germline loops: CDR1 SGDLS, CDR2 YYNGEE. The V end was cut by 0 bases, the J end by 4 bases, with 4 bases between. For the CDR3, the DNA is TGTGCCAGCAGCGTAGGGCCCACCGGGGAGCTGTTTTTT. Translated, it gives CASSVGPTGELFF. Full variable domain (outside the CDR3, taken from reference TRBV9 and TRBJ2-2): DSGVTQTPKHLITATGQRVTLRCSPRSGDLSVYWYQQSLDQGLQFLIQYYNGEERAKGNILERFSAQQFPDLHSELNLSSLELGDSALYFCASSVGPTGELFFGEGSRLTVL.

J is TRBJ2-3 and V is TRBV4-2; 7 nucleotides align to TRBD2. Germline CDR1 and CDR2: LGHNA and YNFKEQ. V shed 2 bases and J 2 bases; nucleotides not matched to a gene: 4. The CDR3 is made up of 15 amino acids. The CDR3 DNA sequence: TGTGCCAGCAGCCAACGAGCGGGGACCACAGATACGCAGTATTTT. This translates into CASSQRAGTTDTQYF.

The CDR3, as DNA: TGCAGCGTGCCCGGGACAGGGGGTTATGGCTACACCTTC. This translates into CSVPGTGGYGYTF. The gene calls are TRBV29-1 and TRBJ1-2; 11 positions match TRBD1. Trimming cost V 6 bases and J 5 bases; bases outside gene matches: 5. The CDR3 is 13 residues long. Germline CDR1 is SQVTM and CDR2 is ANQGSEA.

The V gene is TRBV7-8, the J gene TRBJ1-3; perhaps TRBD1 as D (6 bases). Trimming left V 4 bases short and J 1 base short, with 17 bases between. The CDR3 runs to 17 residues. CDR1 is SGHVS and CDR2 is FQNEAQ in the germline V gene. The CDR3 spells CASSSFGGGLSGNTIYF. The CDR3 DNA sequence: TGTGCCAGCAGCTCATTTGGGGGGGGGCTGTCTGGAAACACCATATATTTT.

The V and J genes are TRBV5-4 and TRBJ2-7; 8 nucleotides match TRBD1. This CDR3 spans 15 amino acids. Per the germline V gene, CDR1 is SGHNT and CDR2 is YYREEE (reference sequence). Trimming removed 4 bases from V and 1 base from J; junction bases left unmatched: 7. Here the CDR3 reads CASSSGQGSSYEQYF. The CDR3 bases are TGTGCCAGCAGCAGCGGACAGGGCTCATCCTACGAGCAGTACTTC. Drawing the rest from reference TRBV5-4 and TRBJ2-7, the complete variable domain is ETGVTQSPTHLIKTRGQQVTLRCSSQSGHNTVSWYQQALGQGPQFIFQYYREEENGRGNFPPRFSGLQFPNYSSELNVNALELDDSALYLCASSSGQGSSYEQYFGPGTRLTVT.

V gene TRBV7-2 combines with J gene TRBJ2-7, with 7 bases matching TRBD2. This CDR3 has 13 amino acids. The germline V gene has CDR1 SGHTA and CDR2 FQGNSA. V lost 4 bases to trimming and J lost 1 base; unmatched junction nucleotides: 1. CDR3 amino acids: CASSWEGSYEQYF. CDR3 sequence (DNA): TGTGCCAGCAGCTGGGAGGGGTCCTACGAGCAGTACTTC.

The J gene is TRBJ1-4, the V gene TRBV7-9; D is undetermined. The V end was cut by 1 base, the J end by 8 bases, with 8 bases between. Per the germline V gene, CDR1 is SEHNR and CDR2 is FQNEAQ (reference sequence). This CDR3 spans 13 amino acids. CDR3 coding DNA: TGTGCCAGCAGCTTAGAGAGTAGGGAAAAACTGTTTTTT. Protein: CASSLESREKLFF.

The rearrangement links TRBV7-8 to TRBJ2-3; no firm D call. V was trimmed by 5 bases and J by 4 bases, leaving 13 bases between them. The CDR3 runs 14 residues. Germline lookup yields CDR1 SGHVS and CDR2 FQNEAQ. The chain's CDR3 is CASSPPEFPDTQYF. The CDR3 DNA reads TGTGCCAGCAGCCCCCCCGAGTTTCCAGATACGCAGTATTTT. The whole variable domain, filled in from reference TRBV7-8 and TRBJ2-3, reads GAGVSQSPRYKVAKRGQDVALRCDPISGHVSLFWYQQALGQGPEFLTYFQNEAQLDKSGLPSDRFFAERPEGSVSTLKIQRTQQEDSAVYLCASSPPEFPDTQYFGPGTRLTVL.

As for this clone: At one end the junction does not follow the germline gene, possibly because of a read error. V and J are TRBV6-2 or TRBV6-3 and TRBJ2-1; D could derive from TRBD1 or TRBD2 (5 bases each). The germline gives CDR1 MNHEY, CDR2 SVGEGT. There are 20 residues in the CDR3. This CDR3 reads CASSHSPRGQGLSSYNEQFF. The CDR3 coding sequence is TGTGCCAGCAGTCACTCCCCGCGCGGGCAGGGCCTTAGCTCCTACAATGAGCAGTTCTTC.

This chain joins TRBV7-3 and TRBJ2-2; D is unclear. The germline V gene encodes CDR1 SGHTA and CDR2 FQGTGA. This CDR3 is 13 amino acids long. V gave up 2 bases and J gave up 3 bases, with 4 bases separating them. DNA of the CDR3: TGTGCCAGCAGCTTATTCGACACCGGGGAGCTGTTTTTT. Its translation is CASSLFDTGELFF.